Given below is one T cell receptor (beta chain) in context. Its target is unknown. Sequencing used immunoSEQ multiplex PCR; TCRdb keeps in-frame clones, though not all of them. This table has about 33,000 clones, around 94% appearing once. The time point denotes: newly diagnosed, previously untreated cHL patient sample. The germline V and J ends were trimmed by 4 bases and 4 bases, with 16 bases remaining between them. Germline CDR1 LNHDA, CDR2 SQIVND (reference sequence). CDR3 size: 15 residues. This entry belongs to a study of PD-1 blockade in classical Hodgkin lymphoma. Study conclusions and caveats: There remain no defined causes for the repertoire differences, which possibly reflect disease activity or prior therapy.

The receptor comes from a human donor with classical Hodgkin lymphoma. The rearrangement joins TRBV19 to TRBJ1-2; D might be TRBD1 (6 bases). The material sequenced was peripheral blood mononuclear cells (PBMCs). This chain's CDR3 is CASSKKDRQVYGYTF. CDR3 nucleotides: TGTGCCAGTAGTAAAAAGGACAGACAAGTCTATGGCTACACCTTC.